The 4 T cell receptor beta chains below come from one sample, sequenced in a study of OX40 agonist ivuxolimab in advanced cancers. Method: immunoSEQ multiplex PCR; TCRdb's copy keeps in-frame clones and lacks some. The table shows 50,000 to 60,000 clones, with 70% to 85% occurring only once. The source material was CD4+ or CD8+ T cells sorted from blood, sampled in a trial of the OX40 agonist ivuxolimab. These receptors were taken from an adult with an advanced solid tumor such as melanoma, head and neck, liver or kidney cancer.

This chain joins TRBV30 and TRBJ1-2; 8 bases agree with TRBD1. Trimming at V came to 4 bases and at J to 8 bases, leaving 6 bases not matched to a gene. Germline lookup yields CDR1 GTSNPN and CDR2 SVGIG (reference sequence). There are 12 residues in the CDR3. The CDR3 nucleotides are TGTGCCTGGAATGCAGGGGGCGCGGGCTACACCTTC. Translating it yields CAWNAGGAGYTF.

This chain connects TRBV2 to TRBJ1-2, with D possibly TRBD1 on 6 matching bases. Germline V CDR1 and CDR2: SNHLY, FYNNEI. The CDR3 extends over 17 amino acids. V lost 6 bases to trimming and J lost 2 bases, with 22 bases between them. This CDR3 is CASREPGQYIKNYGYTF. The CDR3 DNA reads TGTGCCAGCAGGGAACCGGGACAATATATCAAAAACTATGGCTACACCTTC.

The chain recombines TRBV20-1 with TRBJ1-1, with TRBD1 as a possible D gene (5 bases). Trimming pared 5 bases from V and 6 bases from J, leaving 10 bases between. Germline values: CDR1 DFQATT, CDR2 SNEGSKA (reference sequence). The CDR3 has 11 residues. CDR3 residues: CSAPTAPEAFF. The CDR3 nucleotides are TGCAGTGCTCCGACAGCCCCTGAAGCTTTCTTT.

The chain is built from TRBV14 and TRBJ2-3; 7 nucleotides match TRBD2. CDR3 length: 16 residues. Trimming cost V 2 bases and J 2 bases; bases outside gene matches: 7. CDR1 is SGHDN and CDR2 is FVKESK in the germline V gene. CDR3 region: CASSQYTAGLTDTQYF. The CDR3, as DNA: TGTGCCAGCAGCCAATACACAGCGGGACTCACAGATACGCAGTATTTT.